Below are 5 T cell receptor beta chains sequenced from a single sample in a study of beta chain features in type 1 diabetes. What was sequenced were expressed TCRB transcripts, since all of the isolated RNA had been reverse transcribed. TCRdb keeps only in-frame clones here, not all; method: immunoSEQ multiplex PCR. Among 900,000 or so clones listed, roughly 15% were seen once. The sample was naive CD4+ T cells from blood. These receptors were taken from a woman younger than 35 in good health.

The CDR3, as DNA: TGTGCCAGCAGCTTAGCCGGACAGGTCACAGATACGCAGTATTTT. As protein: CASSLAGQVTDTQYF. The V and J genes are TRBV7-2 and TRBJ2-3, with TRBD1 identical over 7 bases. The CDR3 consists of 15 residues. The V and J ends lost 0 bases and 2 bases, in that order; junction bases with no gene match: 2. Germline lookup yields CDR1 SGHTA and CDR2 FQGNSA.

The chain couples TRBV5-4 to TRBJ2-1; D is uncertain. Germline-derived CDR1 and CDR2 are SGHNT and YYREEE (reference sequence). Trimming pared 0 bases from V and 0 bases from J, leaving 7 bases between. This CDR3 spans 15 amino acids. The CDR3 reads CASSLDGGSYNEQFF. The CDR3 nucleotides are TGTGCCAGCAGCTTGGATGGCGGCTCCTACAATGAGCAGTTCTTC.

This chain connects TRBV6-1 to TRBJ2-7, with 10 nucleotides matching TRBD2. CDR1 and CDR2 from the germline V gene are MNHNS and SASEGT. The CDR3 extends over 14 amino acids. The junction had 8 bases not matched to a gene; V was cut back by 7 bases and J by 5 bases. Here the CDR3 reads CASTASGSKNEQYF. The CDR3 DNA sequence: TGTGCCAGCACCGCTAGCGGGAGCAAAAACGAGCAGTACTTC.

A note on this clone: One end of the junction does not line up with germline, which may come from a read error. The chain recombines TRBV7-9 with TRBJ2-7; TRBD1 might be the D (5 bases). Germline CDR1 SEHNR, CDR2 FQNEAQ (reference sequence). The CDR3 extends over 12 amino acids. Written as DNA, the CDR3 is TGTGCCAGCAGCCAAGATTCAGGGCTGGTTTCCTTC. Amino acids: CASSQDSGLVSF. The full variable domain, rest sourced from reference TRBV7-9 and TRBJ2-7, is DTGVSQNPRHKITKRGQNVTFRCDPISEHNRLYWYRQTLGQGPEFLTYFQNEAQLEKSRLLSDRFSAERPKGSFSTLEIQRTEQGDSAMYLCASSQDSGLVSFGPGTRLTVT.

As concerns this clone: Other DNA sequences in this sample translate to the same CDR3. In DNA, the CDR3 is TGCGCCAGCAGCTTACAGGGTTTAGAGACCCAGTACTTC. Encoded protein: CASSLQGLETQYF. The rearrangement links TRBV5-1 to TRBJ2-5; tentatively, D is TRBD1 (6 bases). Between the trimmed V and J ends, which lost 2 bases and 4 bases, there was a span of 9 bases. Germline CDR1 is SGHRS and CDR2 is YFSETQ. CDR3 length equals 13 residues.